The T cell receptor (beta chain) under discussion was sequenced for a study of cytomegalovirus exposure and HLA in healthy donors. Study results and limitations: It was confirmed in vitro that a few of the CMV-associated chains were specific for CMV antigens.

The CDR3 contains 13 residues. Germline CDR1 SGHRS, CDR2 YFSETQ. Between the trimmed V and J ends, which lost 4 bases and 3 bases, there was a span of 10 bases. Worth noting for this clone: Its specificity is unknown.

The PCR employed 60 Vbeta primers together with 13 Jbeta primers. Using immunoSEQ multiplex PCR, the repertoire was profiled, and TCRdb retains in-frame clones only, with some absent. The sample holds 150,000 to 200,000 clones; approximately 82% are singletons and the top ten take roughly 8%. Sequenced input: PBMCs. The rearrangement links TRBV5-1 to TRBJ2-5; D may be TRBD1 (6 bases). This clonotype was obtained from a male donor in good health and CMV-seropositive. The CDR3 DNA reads TGCGCCAGCAGCCAGGGACACGAAGAGACCCAGTACTTC. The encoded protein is CASSQGHEETQYF.